This T cell receptor (beta chain) was sequenced in a study of shared clonotypes between healthy human individuals. Overall study context: Samples came from two female and three male donors aged 18 to 49. Used for every donor were three CD4 naive, three CD4 memory, two CD8 naive and one CD8 memory plate. Study-wide results and limits: Across a handful of donors, naive CD4 shared roughly 5%, naive CD8 around 3.8%, memory CD4 approximately 2.5%, memory CD8 about 0.38%.

CDR1 is SNHLY and CDR2 is FYNNEI in the germline V gene. Trimming pared 4 bases from V and 2 bases from J, leaving 6 bases between. This CDR3 has 13 amino acids. Several immunoSEQ plates received, in even portions, the genomic DNA of each subset. TCRdb keeps only in-frame clones here, not all; method: immunoSEQ multiplex PCR. The data show roughly 770,000 clones, with 96% seen just once and less than 0.3% held by the top ten. In the naive CD8 group, cells lacked CD45RO and were positively selected for CCR7, so terminally differentiated effector memory CD45RA+ cells were left out. On this clone: The antigen remains unidentified.

The sequence derives from a man in his thirties or forties in good health. This sequence joins TRBV2 and TRBJ2-1; D unresolved. The source material was naive CD8+ T cells sorted from blood. The CDR3 region has the DNA TGTGCCAGCAGTGTGGTAGCCTACAATGAGCAGTTCTTC. Translation: CASSVVAYNEQFF.